This T cell receptor beta chain was observed in a study of beta chain features in type 1 diabetes. The study, taken as a whole, reports: HLA effects on TCRB rearrangement stayed unresolved here.

Reverse transcribing all isolated RNA meant expressed TCRB transcripts were sequenced. Regulatory, naive and central memory T cell samples averaged around 3.5 million reads. Generated by immunoSEQ multiplex PCR, the TCRdb table keeps only in-frame clones and is missing some. The sample lists roughly 500,000 clones; roughly 30% were seen once. Each of the CD4+ naive, central memory, regulatory and stem cell-like memory populations was sorted via CD45RO/CCR7/CD25/CD127/CD95/CD27. The CDR3 loop spans 15 amino acids. Trimming cost V 0 bases and J 1 base, with 9 bases left between them. Germline loops: CDR1 SNHLY, CDR2 FYNNEI. With respect to this clone: What it recognizes is unknown.

The TCR was taken from a man aged 18 to 30 in good health. Sequencing was done on a sample of naive CD4+ T cells from blood. The V gene is TRBV2, the J gene TRBJ2-5; perhaps TRBD2 as D (5 bases). The CDR3, as DNA: TGTGCCAGCAGTGAAGCCAGCGGCTTCCAAGAGACCCAGTACTTC. Its translation is CASSEASGFQETQYF. Combining the CDR3 with reference TRBV2 and TRBJ2-5 gives the whole variable domain EPEVTQTPSHQVTQMGQEVILRCVPISNHLYFYWYRQILGQKVEFLVSFYNNEISEKSEIFDDQFSVERPDGSNFTLKIRSTKLEDSAMYFCASSEASGFQETQYFGPGTRLLVL.